One sample yielded the 27 T cell receptor beta chains listed below, sequenced in a study of CD8+CD57+ T cells in acquired aplastic anemia (dated by TCRdb to 2016 to 2019). Flow cytometry had shown CD8+CD57+ cell expansion in the patients selected for sequencing. The data were produced on an Illumina HiSeq 2000. Genomic DNA was used as template for profiling of TCR beta VDJ combinations and CDR3 sequences. TCRdb took the public reads, trimmed them with fastp at Q25, ran MiXCR for clone calling and kept in-frame beta chains. One record per CDR3 amino acid sequence lists the most common genes and DNA. In all, the sample holds approximately 250,000 distinct CDR3 sequences, and about 80% of those were seen once. The top ten constitute over 35% of the sample. Sequenced sample: sorted CD4+, CD8+, or CD8+CD57+ T cells (not recorded which) from PBMCs. The source of these receptors is a human donor with aplastic anemia.

This sequence joins TRBV9 and TRBJ2-3; 7 nucleotides align to TRBD2. CDR3 length: 13 residues. Germline V gene data show CDR1 as SGDLS and CDR2 as YYNGEE. V was pared by 2 bases and J by 13 bases, with 10 bases of the junction left unmatched. The CDR3 sequence: CASSVGGDYYEYF. The CDR3, as DNA: TGTGCCAGCAGCGTCGGCGGGGACTACTACGAGTATTTT.

Comments on this clonotype: Since the CDR3 does not end with the conserved phenylalanine or tryptophan, this likely comes from a read error. This rearrangement joins TRBV11-3 to TRBJ2-5; perhaps TRBD1 as D (6 bases). This CDR3 contains 15 residues. Germline V gene lookup returns CDR1 SGHNT and CDR2 YENEEA. V was trimmed by 4 bases and J by 4 bases, leaving 16 bases between them. DNA of the CDR3: TGTGCCAGCAGCTCTAACGGGACATGGGGAGAGACCCAGTACATC. The encoded protein is CASSSNGTWGETQYI.

A remark on this clonotype: Lacking the conserved final phenylalanine or tryptophan, this CDR3 likely reflects a read error. No DNA is shown, since the ends of the CDR3 on it are uncertain; the CDR3 is the one TCRdb lists. The chain couples TRBV7-2 to TRBJ1-6; the table names TRBD1, a call not compared with the DNA. The V gene's germline CDR1 is SGHTA and CDR2 FQGNSA. The CDR3 region is 13 residues in length, termini included. CDR3 sequence reads: CASSLGVQGLLNE.

A remark on this clonotype: The missing conserved phenylalanine or tryptophan at the end of this CDR3 makes a read error likely. It is unclear where the CDR3 begins or ends on the DNA, so no DNA is shown, and the CDR3 is as TCRdb lists it. The V call is TRBV7-9, the J call TRBJ2-3; the D call in the table, TRBD2, was not verified against the DNA. Looked up from germline, CDR1 is SEHNR and CDR2 is FQNEAQ (reference sequence). The CDR3 region is 13 residues in length, termini included. CDR3 protein: CASSVQRSGGHDV.

V is TRBV5-6 and J is TRBJ1-2; 9 nucleotides align to TRBD1. The length of the CDR3 is 14 residues. V was pared by 0 bases and J by 4 bases, with 1 base of the junction left unmatched. Looked up from germline, CDR1 is SGHDT and CDR2 is YYEEEE. The CDR3 DNA sequence: TGTGCCAGCAGCTTGGACAGGGGGCCCTATGGCTACACCTTC. Translated: CASSLDRGPYGYTF.

Comment on this clonotype: The final CDR3 position lacks the conserved phenylalanine or tryptophan, pointing to a likely read error. It is unclear where the CDR3 begins or ends on the DNA, so no DNA is shown, and the CDR3 is as TCRdb lists it. The chain joins TRBV9 to TRBJ2-3; the table names TRBD2, a call not compared with the DNA. The CDR3 spans 13 amino acids, including both terminal residues. The germline CDR1 and CDR2 sequences are SGDLS and YYNGEE. The CDR3 region is CASSDLAGNTGEL.

The V and J genes are TRBV7-8 and TRBJ2-3, with 7 nucleotides matching TRBD2. CDR3 length: 14 amino acids. Germline CDR1 and CDR2: SGHVS and FQNEAQ. CDR3 in DNA: TGTGGTGCCAGCGGGGCCGGGGGCACAGATACGCAGTATTTT. It translates to CGASGAGGTDTQYF.

Concerning this clonotype itself: No conserved phenylalanine or tryptophan ends this CDR3, so it is likely a read error. The DNA is left out, because the CDR3 cannot be placed on it with certainty; the CDR3 is given as TCRdb lists it. The gene calls are TRBV2 and TRBJ1-1. Looked up from germline, CDR1 is SNHLY and CDR2 is FYNNEI. The CDR3 is made up of 15 amino acids, end residues included. The CDR3 spells CASSYALRRHTEHFV.

This chain links TRBV2 with TRBJ2-3; no reliable D call. This CDR3 region has 13 residues. Trimming removed 8 bases at V and 13 bases at J, with 22 bases between. Germline V gene data show CDR1 as SNHLY and CDR2 as FYNNEI. As DNA, the CDR3 is TGTGCCAGCGGTTGCGAGGATGGTAATAATGAGTATTTT. Translating gives CASGCEDGNNEYF.

V gene TRBV7-8 combines with J gene TRBJ2-7; maybe TRBD1 (6 bases). Trimming took 6 bases from V and 6 from J, leaving 24 bases between them. Per germline, CDR1 SGHVS and CDR2 FQNEAQ. The CDR3 sequence is 16 residues long. CDR3 coding DNA: TGTGCCAGCAGGATTCATCGACAGGCGAACCTGGCCGAGCAGTACGTC. This sequence encodes CASRIHRQANLAEQYV.

With respect to this clonotype: Since no conserved phenylalanine or tryptophan closes the CDR3, a read error is the likely cause. The limits of the CDR3 on the DNA are not certain, so only TCRdb's listed CDR3 is given. J is TRBJ2-3 and V is TRBV7-9. Germline V gives CDR1 SEHNR, CDR2 FQNEAQ (reference sequence). The CDR3 has 13 residues if both end residues are counted. The CDR3 spells CASSVGSDTQHFG.

This clonotype has just one count. The chain combines TRBV7-2 with TRBJ2-5; D not resolved. This CDR3 contains 14 residues. Germline V gives CDR1 SGHTA, CDR2 FQGNSA. The germline V and J ends were trimmed by 10 bases and 5 bases, with 20 bases remaining between them. The CDR3 reads CATNIGSSPETQYF. CDR3 in DNA: TGTGCCACCAACATAGGGTCAAGCCCCGAGACCCAGTACTTC.

A word on this clonotype: One end of the junction is discordant with germline, which a read error may explain. The V and J genes are TRBV7-8 and TRBJ2-5, with TRBD1 matching 7 bases. CDR1 and CDR2 (germline): SGHVS, FQNEAQ. This CDR3 spans 14 amino acids. CDR3 loop: CASSFDPYGTALSF. The CDR3 nucleotides read TGTGCCAGCAGCTTTGATCCGTACGGGACAGCCCTTTCCTTC.

V usage is TRBV7-2 and J usage is TRBJ2-7, with D perhaps being TRBD1 or TRBD2 (6 bases each). Germline-derived CDR1 and CDR2 are SGHTA and FQGNSA. V lost 3 bases and J 3 bases, leaving 24 bases between the germline ends. The CDR3 has 18 amino acids. This CDR3 is CASSLNGGADYGYYEQYV. In DNA form, the CDR3 reads TGTGCCAGCAGCTTGAATGGGGGCGCGGACTATGGCTACTACGAGCAGTACGTC.

The rearrangement joins TRBV5-8 to TRBJ2-5, with unresolved D. Germline lookup yields CDR1 SGHTS and CDR2 YDEGEE. The CDR3 is 14 amino acids. With 4 bases removed from V and 1 base from J, the gap between germline ends came to 11 bases. CDR3 DNA: TGTGCCAGCAGCATTGGCCCCGGCCAAGAGACCCAGTACTTC. Translated: CASSIGPGQETQYF.

The chain couples TRBV19 to TRBJ1-6; TRBD1 might be the D (5 bases). Germline CDR1 is LNHDA and CDR2 is SQIVND (reference sequence). Trimming cost V 4 bases and J 5 bases, with 12 bases left between them. CDR3 length: 15 residues. This chain's CDR3 is CASSTQSGNNSPLHF. The CDR3, as DNA: TGTGCCAGTAGTACCCAATCAGGGAATAATTCACCCCTCCACTTT.

The chain links TRBV5-1 to TRBJ2-7; perhaps TRBD1 as D (6 bases). The CDR3 has 18 residues. The V gene's germline CDR1 is SGHRS and CDR2 YFSETQ. V dropped 0 bases and J dropped 1 base, with 20 bases sitting between them. In nucleotides, the CDR3 is TGCGCCAGCAGCTTGGACGGTGGCAGGACAGCCCTTTCCTACGAGCAGTACGTC. It is translated as CASSLDGGRTALSYEQYV.

The chain is built from TRBV2 and TRBJ2-5, with D hard to call. Germline assignment: CDR1 SNHLY and CDR2 FYNNEI. The CDR3 length is 12 residues. Trimming took 8 bases from V and 5 from J, leaving 12 bases between them. The CDR3 is CASCGQEETQYF. As DNA, the CDR3 is TGTGCCAGCTGTGGGCAGGAGGAGACCCAGTACTTC.

V and J are TRBV15 and TRBJ2-1; maybe TRBD1 (7 bases). Germline CDR1 LNHNV, CDR2 YYDKDF (reference sequence). The V and J ends lost 1 base and 8 bases respectively, with 18 bases between them. The CDR3 covers 16 residues. The CDR3 reads CATSRAGGRGGYEQFF. The CDR3 coding sequence is TGTGCCACCAGCAGAGCAGGGGGGCGCGGAGGCTATGAGCAGTTCTTC.

The J gene is TRBJ2-1, the V gene TRBV9; D is unresolved. The germline CDR1 and CDR2 sequences are SGDLS and YYNGEE. The CDR3 is made up of 13 amino acids. The germline V and J ends were trimmed by 5 bases and 16 bases, with 22 bases remaining between them. CDR3 sequence: CASSDGWITQYFF. As DNA, the CDR3 is TGTGCCAGCAGTGATGGGTGGATCACGCAGTATTTCTTC.

Concerning this clonotype: An end of the junction does not agree with germline; a read error may underlie this. The genes are TRBV7-8 and TRBJ2-3, with D uncertain. The CDR3 covers 14 residues. Germline V gene lookup returns CDR1 SGHVS and CDR2 FQNEAQ. The CDR3 region is CASSFDPDRATQSF. The DNA of the CDR3 is TGTGCCAGCAGCTTTGATCCAGACCGCGCAACGCAGTCCTTT.

As for this clonotype: The CDR3 end shows no conserved phenylalanine or tryptophan, and so a read error is likely. The limits of the CDR3 on the DNA are not certain, so only TCRdb's listed CDR3 is given. The CDR3 sequence is CASGERDRDLDYVCTC. The V gene is TRBV2, the J gene TRBJ1-2; TRBD1 is the table's D call, not checked against the DNA. The CDR3 has 16 residues if both end residues are counted. The V gene's germline CDR1 is SNHLY and CDR2 FYNNEI.

Turning to this clonotype: An end of the junction does not agree with germline; a read error may underlie this. This chain connects TRBV7-9 to TRBJ2-5; either TRBD1 or TRBD2 may supply D (5 bases each). Germline lookup yields CDR1 SEHNR and CDR2 FQNEAQ (reference sequence). The CDR3 totals 14 residues. CDR3 residues: CASSCGRGQGTHDF. The CDR3 DNA sequence: TGTGCCAGCAGCTGTGGCAGAGGCCAAGGGACCCATGACTTC.

The chain employs TRBV7-9 and TRBJ2-1; possibly TRBD2 for D (6 bases). Per germline, CDR1 SEHNR and CDR2 FQNEAQ (reference sequence). This CDR3 comprises 16 residues. Trimming removed 2 bases from V and 13 bases from J, with 24 bases in between. The CDR3 loop is CASSLQGSGYGYTQFF. CDR3 bases: TGTGCCAGCAGCTTACAGGGAAGCGGGTATGGCTACACCCAGTTCTTC.

This chain uses TRBV25-1 with TRBJ2-5; the D gene is possibly TRBD1 (6 bases). Germline V gene lookup returns CDR1 MGHDK and CDR2 SYGVNS. This CDR3 region has 16 residues. The V gene lost 6 bases and the J gene lost 1 base, with 18 bases spanning the gap. The CDR3 region is CASSRAGGGLQETQYF. DNA of the CDR3: TGTGCCAGCAGCCGAGCAGGTGGGGGCCTCCAAGAGACCCAGTACTTC.

The chain joins TRBV7-8 to TRBJ2-7; D uncertain. Germline V gives CDR1 SGHVS, CDR2 FQNEAQ. This CDR3 has 14 amino acids. V lost 1 base and J lost 8, with 15 bases in between. The CDR3: CASSLVRGHYKQYF. The CDR3 nucleotides read TGTGCCAGCAGCTTAGTGCGAGGTCACTATAAGCAGTACTTC.

In DNA form, the CDR3 reads TGTGCCAGCAGGGGGGACAGGGCAGATGAAAAACATTTTTTT. This sequence encodes CASRGDRADEKHFF. The gene calls are TRBV2 and TRBJ1-4; 9 nucleotides agree with TRBD1. J was trimmed by 17 bases and V by 6 bases; bases with no gene match: 16. The CDR3 sequence is 14 residues long. The germline gives CDR1 SNHLY, CDR2 FYNNEI.